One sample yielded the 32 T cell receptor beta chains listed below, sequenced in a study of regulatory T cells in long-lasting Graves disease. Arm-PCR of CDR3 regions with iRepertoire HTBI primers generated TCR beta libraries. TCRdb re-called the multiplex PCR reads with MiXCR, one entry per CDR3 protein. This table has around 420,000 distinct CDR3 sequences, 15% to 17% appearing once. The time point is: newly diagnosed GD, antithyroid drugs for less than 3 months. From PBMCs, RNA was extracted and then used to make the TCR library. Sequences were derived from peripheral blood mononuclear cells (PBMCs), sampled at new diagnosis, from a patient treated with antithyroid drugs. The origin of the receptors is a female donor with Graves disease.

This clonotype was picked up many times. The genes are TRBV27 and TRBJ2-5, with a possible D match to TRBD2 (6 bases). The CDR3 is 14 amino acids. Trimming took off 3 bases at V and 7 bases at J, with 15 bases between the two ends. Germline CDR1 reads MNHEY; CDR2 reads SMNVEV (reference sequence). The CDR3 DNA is TGTGCCAGCAGTTTCTCAAGCGGGTTGAGGACCCAGTACTTC. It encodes CASSFSSGLRTQYF.

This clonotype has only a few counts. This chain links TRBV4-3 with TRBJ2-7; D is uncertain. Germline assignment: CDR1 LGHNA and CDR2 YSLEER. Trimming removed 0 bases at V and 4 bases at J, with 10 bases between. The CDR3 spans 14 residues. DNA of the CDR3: TGCGCCAGCAGCCAAGATACTAAAGGTTACGAGCAGTACTTC. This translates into CASSQDTKGYEQYF.

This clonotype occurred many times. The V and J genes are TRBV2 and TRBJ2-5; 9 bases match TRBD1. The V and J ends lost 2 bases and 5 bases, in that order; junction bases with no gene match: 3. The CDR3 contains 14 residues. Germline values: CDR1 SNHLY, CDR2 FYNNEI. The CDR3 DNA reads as TGTGCCAGCAGTGAACGGGACAGGGTTGAGACCCAGTACTTC. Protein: CASSERDRVETQYF.

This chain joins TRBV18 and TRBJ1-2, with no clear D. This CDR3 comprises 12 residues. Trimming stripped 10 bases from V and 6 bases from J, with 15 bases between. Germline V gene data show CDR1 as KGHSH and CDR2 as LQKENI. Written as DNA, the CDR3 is TGTGCCACCAAGGGATCCGGGGATGGCTACACCTTC. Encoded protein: CATKGSGDGYTF.

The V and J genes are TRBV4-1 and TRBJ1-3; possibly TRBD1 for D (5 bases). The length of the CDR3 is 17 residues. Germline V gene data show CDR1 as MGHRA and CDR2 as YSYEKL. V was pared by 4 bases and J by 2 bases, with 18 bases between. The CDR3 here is CASSLGVASGAGNTIYF. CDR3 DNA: TGCGCCAGCAGCCTGGGGGTCGCTTCGGGAGCTGGAAACACCATATATTTT.

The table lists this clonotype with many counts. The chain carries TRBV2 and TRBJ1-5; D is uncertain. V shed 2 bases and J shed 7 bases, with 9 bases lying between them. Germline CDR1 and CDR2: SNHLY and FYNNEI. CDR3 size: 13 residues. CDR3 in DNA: TGTGCCAGCAGTGAAAGATCTGGACAGCCCCAGCATTTT. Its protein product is CASSERSGQPQHF.

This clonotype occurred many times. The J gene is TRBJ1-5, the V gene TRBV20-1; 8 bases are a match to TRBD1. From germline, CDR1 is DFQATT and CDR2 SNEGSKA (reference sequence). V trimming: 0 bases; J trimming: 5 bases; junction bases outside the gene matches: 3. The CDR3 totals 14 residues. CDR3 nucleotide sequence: TGCAGTGCTAGAGAGGGACAGGAGCATCAGCCCCAGCATTTT. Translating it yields CSAREGQEHQPQHF.

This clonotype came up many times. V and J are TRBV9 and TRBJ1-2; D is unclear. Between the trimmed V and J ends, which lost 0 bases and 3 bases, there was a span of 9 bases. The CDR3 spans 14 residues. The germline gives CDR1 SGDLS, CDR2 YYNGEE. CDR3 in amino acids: CASSVADADYGYTF. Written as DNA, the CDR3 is TGTGCCAGCAGCGTAGCGGATGCCGACTATGGCTACACCTTC.

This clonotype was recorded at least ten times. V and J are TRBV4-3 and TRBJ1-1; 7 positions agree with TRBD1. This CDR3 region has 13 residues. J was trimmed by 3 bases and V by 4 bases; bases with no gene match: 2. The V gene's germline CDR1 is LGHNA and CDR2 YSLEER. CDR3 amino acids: CASSPQGDTEAFF. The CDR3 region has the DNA TGCGCCAGCAGCCCGCAGGGGGACACTGAAGCTTTCTTT.

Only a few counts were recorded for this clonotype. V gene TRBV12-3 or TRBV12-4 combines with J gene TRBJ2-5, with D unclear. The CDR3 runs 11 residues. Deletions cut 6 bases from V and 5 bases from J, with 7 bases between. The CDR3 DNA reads TGTGCCAGCAGACGTAGGGAGACCCAGTACTTC. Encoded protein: CASRRRETQYF.

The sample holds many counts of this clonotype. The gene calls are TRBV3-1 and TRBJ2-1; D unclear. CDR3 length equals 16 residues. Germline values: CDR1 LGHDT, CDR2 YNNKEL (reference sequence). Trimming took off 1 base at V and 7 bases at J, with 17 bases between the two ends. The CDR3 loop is CASSQAVEEIPNEQFF. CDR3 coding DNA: TGTGCCAGCAGCCAAGCCGTCGAGGAGATCCCAAATGAGCAGTTCTTC.

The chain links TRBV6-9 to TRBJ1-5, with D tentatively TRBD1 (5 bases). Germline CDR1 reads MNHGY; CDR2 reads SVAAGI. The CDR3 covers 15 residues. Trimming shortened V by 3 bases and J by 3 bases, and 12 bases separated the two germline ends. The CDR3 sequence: CASSYVGGINQPQHF. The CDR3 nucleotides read TGTGCCAGCAGTTACGTCGGGGGTATCAATCAGCCCCAGCATTTT.

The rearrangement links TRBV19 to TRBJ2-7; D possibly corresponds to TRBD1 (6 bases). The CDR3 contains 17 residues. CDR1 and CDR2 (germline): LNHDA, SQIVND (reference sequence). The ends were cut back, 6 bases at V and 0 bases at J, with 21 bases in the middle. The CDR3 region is CASSIGATGQSSYEQYF. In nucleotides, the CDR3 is TGTGCCAGTAGCATTGGGGCGACGGGACAAAGCTCCTACGAGCAGTACTTC.

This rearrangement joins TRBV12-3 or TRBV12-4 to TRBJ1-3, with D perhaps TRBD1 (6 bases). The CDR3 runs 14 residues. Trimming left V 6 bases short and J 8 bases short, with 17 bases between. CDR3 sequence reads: CASSPRHKGDTIYF. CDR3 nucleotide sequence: TGTGCCAGCAGCCCTCGCCATAAGGGGGACACCATATATTTT.

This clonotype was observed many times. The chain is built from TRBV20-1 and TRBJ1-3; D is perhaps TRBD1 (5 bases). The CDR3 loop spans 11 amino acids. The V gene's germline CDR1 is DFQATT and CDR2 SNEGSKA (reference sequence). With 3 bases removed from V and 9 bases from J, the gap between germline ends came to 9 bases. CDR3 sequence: CSASSQGTIYF. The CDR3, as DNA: TGCAGTGCTAGTTCCCAGGGCACCATATATTTT.

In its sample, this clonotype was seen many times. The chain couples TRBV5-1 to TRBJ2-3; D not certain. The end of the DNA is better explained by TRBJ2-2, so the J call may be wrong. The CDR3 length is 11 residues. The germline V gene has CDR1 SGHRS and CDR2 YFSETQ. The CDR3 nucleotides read TGCGCCAGCAGCTTGGAAGGAACGCTGTTTTTT. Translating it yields CASSLEGTLFF.

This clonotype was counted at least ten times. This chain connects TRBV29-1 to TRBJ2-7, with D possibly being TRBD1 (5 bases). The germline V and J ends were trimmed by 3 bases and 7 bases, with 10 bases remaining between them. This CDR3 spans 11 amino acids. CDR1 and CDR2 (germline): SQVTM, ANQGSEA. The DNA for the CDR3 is TGCAGCGTTGAGTTCCAGGGAGAGCAGTACTTC. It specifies CSVEFQGEQYF.

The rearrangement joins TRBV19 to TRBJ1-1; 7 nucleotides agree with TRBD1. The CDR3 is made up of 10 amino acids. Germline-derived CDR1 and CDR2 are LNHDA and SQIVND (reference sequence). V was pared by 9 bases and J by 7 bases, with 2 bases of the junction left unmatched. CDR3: CASTGDEAFF. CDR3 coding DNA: TGTGCCAGCACAGGGGATGAAGCTTTCTTT. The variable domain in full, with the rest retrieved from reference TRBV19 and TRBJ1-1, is DGGITQSPKYLFRKEGQNVTLSCEQNLNHDAMYWYRQDPGQGLRLIYYSQIVNDFQKGDIAEGYSVSREKKESFPLTVTSAQKNPTAFYLCASTGDEAFFGQGTRLTVV.

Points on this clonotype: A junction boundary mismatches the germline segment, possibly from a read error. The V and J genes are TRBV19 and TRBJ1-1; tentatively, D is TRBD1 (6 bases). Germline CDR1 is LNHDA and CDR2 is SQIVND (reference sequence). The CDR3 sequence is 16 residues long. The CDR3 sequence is CASTTRRGQMNTEALF. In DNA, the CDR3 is TGTGCCAGTACCACACGTCGGGGACAAATGAACACTGAAGCTCTCTTT.

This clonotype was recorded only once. CDR3 coding DNA: TGCAGTGCTAGTCGGGTGGTAGCGGGAGCTGGTGAGCAGTTCTTC. Amino acid sequence: CSASRVVAGAGEQFF. The V gene is TRBV20-1, the J gene TRBJ2-1; 9 bases align to TRBD2. This CDR3 region has 15 residues. V gave up 3 bases and J gave up 9 bases; unmatched junction bases: 12. Looked up from germline, CDR1 is DFQATT and CDR2 is SNEGSKA (reference sequence).

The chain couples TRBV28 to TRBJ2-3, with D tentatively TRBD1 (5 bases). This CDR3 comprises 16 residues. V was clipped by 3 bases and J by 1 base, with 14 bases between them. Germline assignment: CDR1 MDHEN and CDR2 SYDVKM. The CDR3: CASSFSPQQGTDTQYF. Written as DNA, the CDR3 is TGTGCCAGCAGTTTTTCGCCCCAACAGGGCACAGATACGCAGTATTTT.

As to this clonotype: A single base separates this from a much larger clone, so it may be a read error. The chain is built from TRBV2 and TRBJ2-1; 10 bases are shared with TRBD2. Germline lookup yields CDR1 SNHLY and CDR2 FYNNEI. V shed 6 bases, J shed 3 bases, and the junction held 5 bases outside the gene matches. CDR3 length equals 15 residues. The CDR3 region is CASRIGLAVYNEQFF. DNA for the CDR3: TGTGCCAGCAGAATCGGACTAGCGGTCTACAATGAGCAGTTCTTC.

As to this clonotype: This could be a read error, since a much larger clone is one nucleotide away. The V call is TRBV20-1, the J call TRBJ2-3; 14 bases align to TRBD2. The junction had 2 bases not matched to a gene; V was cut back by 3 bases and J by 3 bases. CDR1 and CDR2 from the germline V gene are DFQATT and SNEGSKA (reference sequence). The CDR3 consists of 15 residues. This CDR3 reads CSASRLAGGTDTQYF. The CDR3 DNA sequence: TGCAGTGCTAGCCGACTAGCGGGAGGGACAGATACGCAGTATTTT.

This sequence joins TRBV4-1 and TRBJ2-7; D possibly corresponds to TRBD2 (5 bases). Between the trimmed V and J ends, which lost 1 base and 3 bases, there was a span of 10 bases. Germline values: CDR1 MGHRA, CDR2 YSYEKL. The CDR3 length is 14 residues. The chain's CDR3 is CASSQVLLVYEQYF. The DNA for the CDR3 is TGCGCCAGCAGCCAAGTGCTACTAGTCTACGAGCAGTACTTC.

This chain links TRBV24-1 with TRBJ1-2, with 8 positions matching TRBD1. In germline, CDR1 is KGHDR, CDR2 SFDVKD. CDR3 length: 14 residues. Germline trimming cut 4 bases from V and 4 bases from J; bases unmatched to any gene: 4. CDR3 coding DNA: TGTGCCACCAGTGACCGGGACAGGTTCTATGGCTACACCTTC. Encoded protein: CATSDRDRFYGYTF.

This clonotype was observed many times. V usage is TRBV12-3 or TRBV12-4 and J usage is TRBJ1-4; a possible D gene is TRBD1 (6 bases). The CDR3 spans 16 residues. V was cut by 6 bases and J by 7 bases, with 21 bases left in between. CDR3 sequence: CASSPEGGARFEKLFF. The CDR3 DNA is TGTGCCAGCAGCCCCGAGGGGGGGGCCAGGTTTGAAAAACTGTTTTTT.

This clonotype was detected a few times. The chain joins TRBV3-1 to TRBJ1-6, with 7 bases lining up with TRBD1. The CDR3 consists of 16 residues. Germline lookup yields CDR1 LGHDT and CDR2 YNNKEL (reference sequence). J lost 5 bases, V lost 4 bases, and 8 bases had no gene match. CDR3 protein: CASSLQGRQDNSPLHF. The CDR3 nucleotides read TGTGCCAGCAGCCTACAGGGGCGCCAAGATAATTCACCCCTCCACTTT.

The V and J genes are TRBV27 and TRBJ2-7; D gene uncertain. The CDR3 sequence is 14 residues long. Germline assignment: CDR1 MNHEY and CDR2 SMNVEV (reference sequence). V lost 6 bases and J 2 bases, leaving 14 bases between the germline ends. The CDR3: CASSSGDSPYEQYF. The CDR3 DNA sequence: TGTGCCAGCAGCTCGGGTGACTCCCCCTACGAGCAGTACTTC.

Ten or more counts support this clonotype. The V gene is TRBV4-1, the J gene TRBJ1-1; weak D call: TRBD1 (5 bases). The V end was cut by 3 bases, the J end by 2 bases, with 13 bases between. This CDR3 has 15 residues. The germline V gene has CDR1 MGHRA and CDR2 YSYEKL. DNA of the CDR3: TGCGCCAGCAGCCACCCAACGGGGGGAAACACTGAAGCTTTCTTT. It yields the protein CASSHPTGGNTEAFF.

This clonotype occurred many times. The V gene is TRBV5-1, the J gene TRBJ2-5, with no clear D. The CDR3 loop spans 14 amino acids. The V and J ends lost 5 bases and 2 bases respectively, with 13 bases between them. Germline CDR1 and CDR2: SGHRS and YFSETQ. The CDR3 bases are TGCGCCAGCAGTCGCCAAAATAATCAAGAGACCCAGTACTTC. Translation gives CASSRQNNQETQYF.

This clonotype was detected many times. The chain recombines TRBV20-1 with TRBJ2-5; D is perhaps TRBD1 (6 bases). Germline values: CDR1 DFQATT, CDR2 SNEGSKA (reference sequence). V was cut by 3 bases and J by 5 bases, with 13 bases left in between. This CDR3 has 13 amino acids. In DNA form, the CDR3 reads TGCAGTGCTAGTAGTGGGGGCCGGGAGACCCAGTACTTC. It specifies CSASSGGRETQYF.

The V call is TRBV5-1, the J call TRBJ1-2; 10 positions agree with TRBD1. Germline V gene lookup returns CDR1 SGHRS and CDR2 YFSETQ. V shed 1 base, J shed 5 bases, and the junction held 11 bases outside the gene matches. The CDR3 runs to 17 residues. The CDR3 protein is CASSLPPSTGGWYGYTF. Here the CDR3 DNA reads TGCGCCAGCAGCTTGCCACCCTCGACAGGGGGCTGGTATGGCTACACCTTC.